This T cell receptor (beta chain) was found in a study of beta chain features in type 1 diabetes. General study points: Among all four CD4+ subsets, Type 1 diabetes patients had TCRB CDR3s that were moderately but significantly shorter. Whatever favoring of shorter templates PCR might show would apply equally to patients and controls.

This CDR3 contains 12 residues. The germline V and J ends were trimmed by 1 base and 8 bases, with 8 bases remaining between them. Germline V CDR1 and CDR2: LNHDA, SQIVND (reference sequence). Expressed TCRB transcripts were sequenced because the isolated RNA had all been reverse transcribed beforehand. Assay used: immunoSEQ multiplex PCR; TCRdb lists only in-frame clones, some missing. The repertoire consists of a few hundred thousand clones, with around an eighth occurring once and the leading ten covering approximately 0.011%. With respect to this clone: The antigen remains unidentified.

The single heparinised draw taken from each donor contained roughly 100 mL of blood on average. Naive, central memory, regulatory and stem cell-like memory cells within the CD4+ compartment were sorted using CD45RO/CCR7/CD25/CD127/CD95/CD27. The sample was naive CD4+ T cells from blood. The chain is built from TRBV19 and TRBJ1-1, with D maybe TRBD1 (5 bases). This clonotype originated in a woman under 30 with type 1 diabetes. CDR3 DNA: TGTGCCAGTAGTATAGGCTGGACAGAAGCTTTCTTT. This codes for CASSIGWTEAFF.